This T cell receptor (beta chain) is from a study of OX40 agonist ivuxolimab in advanced cancers. The study in broad terms: Ivuxolimab, which targeted the costimulatory receptor OX40 (CD134), was an agonistic, fully human IgG2 monoclonal antibody. Intravenous ivuxolimab was administered to patients every 2 weeks at six dose levels: 0.01, 0.1, 0.3, 1.5, 3 and 10 mg/kg. Of the approximately 53 patients in dose escalation, some 20 had hepatocellular carcinoma, about 15 had melanoma, 9 had renal cell carcinoma and 9 had head and neck cancer. A male proportion of about 79% and a mean age of around 60 years, ranging from roughly 23 to 90, were recorded for the dose-escalation cohort. Prior anti-PD-1, anti-PD-L1 or anti-CTLA-4 therapy was permitted, and checkpoint inhibitors had been received by about 36% of dose-escalation patients. Partial responses occurred in three dose-escalation patients, of whom one had hepatocellular carcinoma and two had cutaneous melanoma. The purpose of peripheral TCRbeta sequencing was to test whether ivuxolimab changed TCR sequence diversity and led to clonal T-cell expansion. The paper reports the monotherapy dose-escalation portion (N of about 47 patients) of the phase I ivuxolimab trial. Broader findings and caveats from the paper: The antigen specificity of the clonally expanded peripheral T cells was not determined. Low levels of normalized T-cell clonal expansion were also shown by some nonresponding patients. At doses of 0.1 to 3.0 mg/kg, clonal expansion of both CD4+ and CD8+ T cells in blood was seen between baseline and week 6. In the 0.1-3.0 mg/kg groups, partial responders had among the lowest normalized peripheral clonal expansion, particularly in CD8+ T cells. On average, CD8+ T cells showed more expanded clones than CD4+ T cells after ivuxolimab.

Worth noting for this clone: What this receptor recognizes is not known. Per-nucleotide qualities are absent, and no much larger clonotype sits a single base away.

Patients with a history of autoimmune disease or receiving systemic immunosuppression were excluded from the trial. In every dose cohort, peripheral blood was drawn for TCR sequencing at baseline, cycle 4 day 1, and cycle 7 day 1. Samples came from an open-label, multicenter, first-in-human phase I dose-escalation trial of ivuxolimab. Adults with locally advanced or metastatic melanoma, renal cell carcinoma, hepatocellular carcinoma or head and neck squamous cell carcinoma were enrolled in the trial. CD4+ and CD8+ T cells were sorted separately from peripheral blood before TCR sequencing. To sequence the TCRbeta CDR3 region, genomic DNA was isolated from the sorted cells. The immunoSEQ Assay was used to sequence the TCRbeta CDR3 regions. This immuneACCESS table, as held by TCRdb, lists in-frame sequences with V and J called but not all clones. Of the missing ones, under half trace to an unresolved V gene in checked studies; the others have no known cause. This sample lists tens of thousands of clones; more than 85% were detected once. Of the sample, about 2.5% falls within the top ten clones.

CDR1 and CDR2 were assigned from the germline V gene as SGHTA and FQGNSA. The CDR3 contains 15 residues, cysteine and phenylalanine counted. Of the read, only the CDR3 DNA is kept; its 45 bases are in frame from base 1. Deletion took 5 bases off V and 3 bases off J, with a span of 11 bases between the germline ends. The sample consisted of CD4+ or CD8+ T cells sorted from blood, taken in a trial of the OX40 agonist ivuxolimab. The chain employs TRBV7-2 and TRBJ1-6, with the identity of the D gene unclear. The TCR sequence derives from an adult with an advanced solid tumor such as melanoma, head and neck, liver or kidney cancer. The DNA sequence follows: TGTGCCAGCAGCCAGAGGCAGCTCTATAATTCACCCCTCCACTTT. Its protein is CASSQRQLYNSPLHF.